Below are 26 T cell receptor beta chains sequenced from a single sample in a study of a mutant IDH1 vaccine in newly diagnosed glioma. Their cognate antigens are unknown. Time point of the sample: week 5, during vaccination. Doses of 300 ug of mutant IDH1 20-mer peptide were given with topical imiquimod. Clones were read by immunoSEQ multiplex PCR, and TCRdb kept only the in-frame ones, dropping some. The profile shows approximately 39,000 clones, roughly 81% of them singletons. This material consisted of PBMCs, taken from a glioma patient whose treatment included an IDH1 peptide vaccine. The receptors come from a middle-aged man with glioma.

This rearrangement joins TRBV7-6 to TRBJ2-2; no reliable D call. V was cut by 5 bases and J by 7 bases, with 5 bases left in between. The CDR3 is made up of 11 amino acids. Germline V gene lookup returns CDR1 SGHVS and CDR2 FNYEAQ. This CDR3 reads CASSRYGELFF. The CDR3, as DNA: TGTGCCAGCAGCAGATACGGGGAGCTGTTTTTT.

This chain uses TRBV5-1 with TRBJ2-7; TRBD2 aligns across 13 bases. In germline, CDR1 is SGHRS, CDR2 YFSETQ. J gave up 5 bases and V 4 bases, and 3 bases lay outside the gene matches. This CDR3 region has 14 residues. The chain's CDR3 is CASSTSGRANEQYF. CDR3 coding DNA: TGCGCCAGCAGCACTAGCGGGAGGGCCAACGAGCAGTACTTC.

The V gene is TRBV27, the J gene TRBJ1-2; D not certain. CDR3 size: 12 residues. V lost 4 bases and J lost 8, with 11 bases in between. Germline V CDR1 and CDR2: MNHEY, SMNVEV (reference sequence). CDR3 sequence: CASSSGGRGYTF. For the CDR3, the DNA is TGTGCCAGCAGTTCGGGAGGGAGGGGCTACACCTTC.

This clone appeared a single time. This rearrangement joins TRBV7-2 to TRBJ1-1; D may be TRBD1 (5 bases). The CDR3 spans 11 residues. Germline V gene lookup returns CDR1 SGHTA and CDR2 FQGNSA. The V end was cut by 1 base, the J end by 11 bases, with 8 bases between. The CDR3 DNA sequence: TGTGCCAGCAGCTTAGGAGGGGCTGCTTTCTTT. Its translation: CASSLGGAAFF.

The gene calls are TRBV30 and TRBJ2-5; possibly TRBD1 for D (6 bases). This CDR3 has 14 amino acids. Germline values: CDR1 GTSNPN, CDR2 SVGIG (reference sequence). V lost 5 bases, J lost 1 base, and 14 bases lay in between. CDR3 nucleotides: TGTGCCTGGGCCCGGACAGCGTCCCAAGAGACCCAGTACTTC. Protein: CAWARTASQETQYF.

This clone was seen more than once but under ten times. V gene TRBV7-9 combines with J gene TRBJ1-1; D is ambiguous. The germline CDR1 and CDR2 sequences are SEHNR and FQNEAQ (reference sequence). The V and J ends lost 6 bases and 5 bases respectively, with 13 bases between them. The CDR3 loop spans 13 amino acids. This chain's CDR3 is CASRYDALTEAFF. The CDR3 DNA reads TGTGCCAGCAGGTATGACGCCCTAACTGAAGCTTTCTTT.

This clone was found once. The chain links TRBV4-1 to TRBJ2-7; 8 bases align to TRBD2. This CDR3 has 14 amino acids. The germline CDR1 and CDR2 sequences are MGHRA and YSYEKL. J lost 3 bases, V lost 1 base, and 2 bases had no gene match. The CDR3, as DNA: TGCGCCAGCAGCCAAGTGACTAGCGACTACGAGCAGTACTTC. Protein sequence: CASSQVTSDYEQYF.

This chain connects TRBV7-9 to TRBJ2-2, with no clear D. This CDR3 has 11 amino acids. Germline CDR1 reads SEHNR; CDR2 reads FQNEAQ (reference sequence). V was cut by 5 bases and J by 5 bases, with 3 bases left in between. CDR3 amino acids: CASSLTGELFF. The CDR3 nucleotides are TGTGCCAGCAGCCTAACCGGGGAGCTGTTTTTT.

The chain carries TRBV6-1 and TRBJ2-4; D gene uncertain. The V and J ends lost 3 bases and 0 bases respectively, with 18 bases between them. This CDR3 comprises 18 residues. Germline CDR1 is MNHNS and CDR2 is SASEGT. The CDR3 DNA reads as TGTGCCAGCAGTGAGCCGTTACCTGGCAGGATAGCCAAAAACATTCAGTACTTC. Its translation: CASSEPLPGRIAKNIQYF.

The J gene is TRBJ2-3, the V gene TRBV4-1, with TRBD2 matching over 11 bases. Germline V CDR1 and CDR2: MGHRA, YSYEKL. This CDR3 is 15 amino acids long. V was clipped by 9 bases and J by 0 bases; unmatched bases: 5. CDR3 amino acids: CASAWTSGSTDTQYF. CDR3 DNA: TGCGCCAGTGCCTGGACTAGCGGGAGCACAGATACGCAGTATTTT.

This clone was detected a few times. V gene TRBV6-5 combines with J gene TRBJ1-5; D is possibly TRBD1 (6 bases). The CDR3 covers 13 residues. CDR1 is MNHEY, CDR2 SVGAGI, per germline. V was pared by 6 bases and J by 5 bases, with 11 bases between. CDR3 residues: CASSEDSHQPQHF. CDR3 bases: TGTGCCAGCAGCGAGGACAGTCATCAGCCCCAGCATTTT.

The CDR3 loop is CASSPYSNQPQHF. The CDR3 DNA is TGTGCCAGCAGTCCCTATAGCAATCAGCCCCAGCATTTT. This sequence joins TRBV28 and TRBJ1-5; no firm D call. This CDR3 has 13 residues. The V gene lost 5 bases and the J gene lost 0 bases, with 5 bases spanning the gap. Germline V gene lookup returns CDR1 MDHEN and CDR2 SYDVKM.

This sequence joins TRBV5-6 and TRBJ2-7; D remains unclear. With 1 base removed from V and 0 bases from J, the gap between germline ends came to 8 bases. The CDR3 has 14 amino acids. CDR1 is SGHDT, CDR2 YYEEEE, per germline. This chain's CDR3 is CASSLLAGSYEQYF. CDR3 in DNA: TGTGCCAGCAGCTTGTTGGCCGGCTCCTACGAGCAGTACTTC.

This chain links TRBV28 with TRBJ1-2; TRBD1 aligns across 8 bases. Trimming cost V 2 bases and J 6 bases; bases outside gene matches: 14. Germline V gene lookup returns CDR1 MDHEN and CDR2 SYDVKM. This CDR3 region has 17 residues. The CDR3 nucleotides are TGTGCCAGCAGTTTAGGGGCAGGGGGCTGGTCGGGTAATGGCTACACCTTC. Encoded protein: CASSLGAGGWSGNGYTF.

This chain connects TRBV29-1 to TRBJ1-1, with D hard to call. There are 12 residues in the CDR3. Germline lookup yields CDR1 SQVTM and CDR2 ANQGSEA. Trimming left V 4 bases short and J 3 bases short, with 9 bases between. CDR3 DNA sequence: TGCAGCGTTGGGGCAGACCACACTGAAGCTTTCTTT. This gives the protein CSVGADHTEAFF. Variable domain in full (rest from reference TRBV29-1 and TRBJ1-1): SAVISQKPSRDICQRGTSLTIQCQVDSQVTMMFWYRQQPGQSLTLIATANQGSEATYESGFVIDKFPISRPNLTFSTLTVSNMSPEDSSIYLCSVGADHTEAFFGQGTRLTVV.

The V and J genes are TRBV18 and TRBJ2-5, with TRBD1 matching 8 bases. The V segment lost 2 bases and the J segment 1 base; nucleotides outside the gene matches: 3. The CDR3 contains 15 residues. Looked up from germline, CDR1 is KGHSH and CDR2 is LQKENI. In DNA, the CDR3 is TGTGCCAGCTCACCATCAGGGGGCCTCCAAGAGACCCAGTACTTC. Its translation is CASSPSGGLQETQYF.

The chain combines TRBV9 with TRBJ2-7; D may be TRBD1 or TRBD2 (5 bases each). With 6 bases removed from V and 0 bases from J, the gap between germline ends came to 13 bases. CDR1 is SGDLS, CDR2 YYNGEE, per germline. This CDR3 region has 14 residues. CDR3 sequence (DNA): TGTGCCAGCACCCCGGGACCAAGCTCCTACGAGCAGTACTTC. As protein: CASTPGPSSYEQYF.

In this sample, this clone turned up a few times. The rearrangement uses TRBV19 and TRBJ1-1; maybe TRBD1 (5 bases). The length of the CDR3 is 12 residues. Germline V gene lookup returns CDR1 LNHDA and CDR2 SQIVND (reference sequence). V lost 3 bases, J lost 8 bases, and 10 bases lay in between. DNA for the CDR3: TGTGCCAGTAGTATGGGGACTCCGGAAGCTTTCTTT. Encoded protein: CASSMGTPEAFF. The variable domain in full, completed from reference TRBV19 and TRBJ1-1, reads DGGITQSPKYLFRKEGQNVTLSCEQNLNHDAMYWYRQDPGQGLRLIYYSQIVNDFQKGDIAEGYSVSREKKESFPLTVTSAQKNPTAFYLCASSMGTPEAFFGQGTRLTVV.

This clone was seen just once. This chain connects TRBV29-1 to TRBJ2-1; possible D gene TRBD2, 7 bases. CDR1 and CDR2 (germline): SQVTM, ANQGSEA. The CDR3 is 10 amino acids. V gave up 7 bases and J gave up 8 bases, with 9 bases separating them. The CDR3 DNA follows: TGCAGCGGGGGGGGCGATGAGCAGTTCTTC. Translating gives CSGGGDEQFF.

The chain couples TRBV5-1 to TRBJ1-4, with a weak D call TRBD1 (6 bases). Trimming cost V 1 base and J 3 bases, with 10 bases left between them. Looked up from germline, CDR1 is SGHRS and CDR2 is YFSETQ. The CDR3 covers 15 residues. CDR3 sequence: CASSLMGGPNEKLFF. CDR3 nucleotides: TGCGCCAGCAGCTTGATGGGGGGGCCTAATGAAAAACTGTTTTTT.

This clone was detected only once. The chain carries TRBV5-1 and TRBJ1-2; tentative D call: TRBD1 (5 bases). The CDR3 length is 16 residues. V dropped 2 bases and J dropped 4 bases, with 18 bases sitting between them. From germline, CDR1 is SGHRS and CDR2 YFSETQ. CDR3 in DNA: TGCGCCAGCAGCTTTGGGGACGCCGGGTCGATCTATGGCTACACCTTC. It yields the protein CASSFGDAGSIYGYTF.

The chain is built from TRBV7-9 and TRBJ2-7; D unclear. This CDR3 is 14 amino acids long. The germline V gene encodes CDR1 SEHNR and CDR2 FQNEAQ (reference sequence). The V end lost 5 bases, the J end lost 0 bases, and 11 bases lay between the germline ends. The CDR3: CASSARFSSYEQYF. CDR3 DNA sequence: TGTGCCAGCAGCGCACGTTTCAGCTCCTACGAGCAGTACTTC.

V is TRBV18 and J is TRBJ2-7; D is possibly TRBD2 (5 bases). The V gene lost 3 bases and the J gene lost 0 bases, with 9 bases spanning the gap. Per the germline V gene, CDR1 is KGHSH and CDR2 is LQKENI. The CDR3 contains 14 residues. The CDR3 DNA reads as TGTGCCAGCTCACCGAGGGAGAGCTCCTACGAGCAGTACTTC. Protein: CASSPRESSYEQYF.

In its sample, this clone was seen a few times. V is TRBV19 and J is TRBJ1-4, with 7 bases that match TRBD1. J lost 6 bases, V lost 5 bases, and 6 bases had no gene match. This CDR3 comprises 14 residues. CDR1 and CDR2 from the germline V gene are LNHDA and SQIVND (reference sequence). In nucleotides, the CDR3 is TGTGCCAGTAGTGAGGACAGGCCGGATGAAAAACTGTTTTTT. This sequence encodes CASSEDRPDEKLFF.

The chain joins TRBV6-1 to TRBJ1-2, with D possibly matching TRBD1 (5 bases). This CDR3 is built from 15 residues. The germline V gene encodes CDR1 MNHNS and CDR2 SASEGT. V lost 2 bases and J lost 7, with 17 bases in between. The CDR3 protein is CASSEIAGTALGYTF. The CDR3 DNA reads TGTGCCAGCAGTGAAATCGCGGGGACTGCGCTTGGCTACACCTTC.

This clone was detected only once. The chain employs TRBV7-9 and TRBJ1-6; tentatively, D is TRBD1 (6 bases). Germline CDR1 is SEHNR and CDR2 is FQNEAQ (reference sequence). The CDR3 totals 13 residues. V lost 5 bases, J lost 10 bases, and 12 bases lay in between. In nucleotides, the CDR3 is TGTGCCAGCAGCGGGGGGCGCAGGTCACCCCTCCACTTT. Protein product: CASSGGRRSPLHF. The whole variable domain, filled in from reference TRBV7-9 and TRBJ1-6, reads DTGVSQNPRHKITKRGQNVTFRCDPISEHNRLYWYRQTLGQGPEFLTYFQNEAQLEKSRLLSDRFSAERPKGSFSTLEIQRTEQGDSAMYLCASSGGRRSPLHFGNGTRLTVT.